This T cell receptor (beta chain) comes out of a study of cytomegalovirus exposure and HLA in healthy donors. PCR used 60 Vbeta primers and 13 Jbeta primers. Sequencing was performed with immunoSEQ multiplex PCR; in TCRdb, only in-frame clones are kept and a portion is missing. The data contain 95,000 to 110,000 clones, 81% of them singletons. Germline loops: CDR1 LNHNV, CDR2 YYDKDF (reference sequence). J was trimmed by 5 bases and V by 2 bases; bases with no gene match: 22. This CDR3 is built from 21 residues. The TCR comes from a man aged 30-40 years in good health and CMV-seronegative. The chain is built from TRBV15 and TRBJ2-2; 8 bases align to TRBD2. The sequenced material came from PBMCs. The CDR3 nucleotides read TGTGCCACCAGCAGATCCACCGGGGGGGGTAATGGCGGGAGAAAGACCGGGGAGCTGTTTTTT. Residues: CATSRSTGGGNGGRKTGELFF.